The 25 T cell receptor beta chains given below trace back to one sample, sequenced in a study of neoadjuvant anti-PD-1 for oral cavity cancer. Time point indicated: after neoadjuvant nivolumab, at surgical resection. The data were produced by immunoSEQ multiplex PCR, yet TCRdb's version contains in-frame clones alone and is incomplete. The sample yields thousands of clones, approximately 59% seen once. Sequenced here: tumor tissue, sampled after nivolumab (anti-PD-1) treatment. The source is a person aged 35-79 years with oral cavity squamous cell carcinoma.

V is TRBV6-5 and J is TRBJ2-1, with 11 bases lining up with TRBD2. The CDR3 is 11 residues long. The J segment lost 14 bases and the V segment lost 5 bases, leaving 2 bases of the junction unmatched. Germline V gene sequence: CDR1 MNHEY, CDR2 SVGAGI. CDR3 sequence (DNA): TGTGCCAGCAGTCTAGCGGGAGGAGAGTTCTTC. It yields the protein CASSLAGGEFF.

The chain is built from TRBV7-8 and TRBJ2-1; TRBD2 matches 11 bases. Germline lookup yields CDR1 SGHVS and CDR2 FQNEAQ. Germline trimming cut 5 bases from V and 7 bases from J; bases unmatched to any gene: 10. The CDR3 contains 16 residues. CDR3 nucleotide sequence: TGTGCCAGCAGCACCCGACCGGGGACTAGCGGTAATGAGCAGTTCTTC. This gives the protein CASSTRPGTSGNEQFF.

The rearrangement uses TRBV7-6 and TRBJ2-1; TRBD2 matches 15 bases. Per germline, CDR1 SGHVS and CDR2 FNYEAQ. CDR3 length equals 17 residues. The V and J ends lost 5 bases and 4 bases, in that order; junction bases with no gene match: 6. The CDR3 reads CASSPSGLAGGYNEQFF. The CDR3 DNA sequence: TGTGCCAGCAGCCCCTCGGGACTAGCGGGAGGATACAATGAGCAGTTCTTC.

The chain has TRBV20-1 and TRBJ2-3; D is undetermined. Germline values: CDR1 DFQATT, CDR2 SNEGSKA (reference sequence). This CDR3 comprises 10 residues. V gave up 5 bases and J gave up 11 bases, with 11 bases separating them. CDR3 sequence: CSAHHGGQYF. CDR3 nucleotides: TGCAGTGCTCATCACGGCGGGCAGTATTTT.

As for this clone: Other DNA sequences of this sample code for an identical CDR3. The chain combines TRBV9 with TRBJ2-6, with 11 bases matching TRBD1. Germline CDR1 SGDLS, CDR2 YYNGEE. Trimming took 4 bases from V and 3 from J; bases not matched to a gene: 9. The CDR3 has 18 residues. CDR3 in DNA: TGTGCCAGCAGCTACCGGGACAGGGGGAATAGTGGGGCCAACGTCCTGACTTTC. As protein: CASSYRDRGNSGANVLTF.

There are a few counts of this clone. DNA of the CDR3: TGTGCCAGCCTTAGCGGAGCCTACGAGCAGTACTTC. The encoded protein is CASLSGAYEQYF. The chain is built from TRBV27 and TRBJ2-7; the D gene is possibly TRBD2 (6 bases). Trimming stripped 8 bases from V and 2 bases from J, with 10 bases between. Germline V gives CDR1 MNHEY, CDR2 SMNVEV (reference sequence). This CDR3 is built from 12 residues.

The chain carries TRBV7-2 and TRBJ2-1, with D perhaps TRBD2 (6 bases). This CDR3 is 15 amino acids long. Trimming took off 2 bases at V and 7 bases at J, with 15 bases between the two ends. CDR1 and CDR2 (germline): SGHTA, FQGNSA. For the CDR3, the DNA is TGTGCCAGCAGCTTAATGGGGGAGGCCCGTAATGAGCAGTTCTTC. It translates to CASSLMGEARNEQFF. The full variable domain, rest sourced from reference TRBV7-2 and TRBJ2-1, is GAGVSQSPSNKVTEKGKDVELRCDPISGHTALYWYRQSLGQGLEFLIYFQGNSAPDKSGLPSDRFSAERTGGSVSTLTIQRTQQEDSAVYLCASSLMGEARNEQFFGPGTRLTVL.

This clone has more than one count but fewer than ten. J is TRBJ2-1 and V is TRBV7-8, with 7 bases identical to TRBD1. The CDR3 length is 14 residues. After removal of 8 bases from V and 5 bases from J, the junction contained 9 bases not matched to a gene. CDR1 and CDR2 from the germline V gene are SGHVS and FQNEAQ. Here the CDR3 reads CASGDRDGHNEQFF. CDR3 in DNA: TGTGCCAGCGGCGACAGGGATGGACACAATGAGCAGTTCTTC.

V usage is TRBV2 and J usage is TRBJ1-4; 7 bases align to TRBD1. CDR3 length: 14 residues. The V gene's germline CDR1 is SNHLY and CDR2 FYNNEI. Trimming took 5 bases from V and 4 from J; bases not matched to a gene: 4. The CDR3 nucleotides are TGTGCCAGCAGTCCGACAGGGCTTAATGAAAAACTGTTTTTT. It codes for CASSPTGLNEKLFF.

This clone occurred a few times. J is TRBJ2-7 and V is TRBV19; 9 bases align to TRBD2. V lost 7 bases, J lost 5 bases, and 9 bases stayed unmatched. Per germline, CDR1 LNHDA and CDR2 SQIVND (reference sequence). The CDR3 sequence is 14 residues long. The CDR3 protein is CASTPSGIPHEQYF. The CDR3 DNA follows: TGTGCCAGTACCCCTAGCGGGATCCCCCACGAGCAGTACTTC.

This chain connects TRBV6-1 to TRBJ1-3, with D hard to call. This CDR3 region has 14 residues. Trimming left V 10 bases short and J 4 bases short, with 17 bases between. In germline, CDR1 is MNHNS, CDR2 SASEGT. The CDR3 coding sequence is TGTGCCACCCGTGAGACCCGGCTCGGAAACACCATATATTTT. It codes for CATRETRLGNTIYF.

A single count supports this clone. The V and J genes are TRBV5-4 and TRBJ1-1, with D possibly TRBD1 on 6 matching bases. The germline gives CDR1 SGHNT, CDR2 YYREEE (reference sequence). The CDR3 sequence is 16 residues long. The V and J ends lost 6 bases and 5 bases respectively, with 23 bases between them. CDR3 loop: CASTRGGGLAGTEAFF. The DNA for the CDR3 is TGTGCCAGCACCCGCGGGGGGGGGCTGGCTGGAACTGAAGCTTTCTTT. Based on the CDR3 plus reference TRBV5-4 and TRBJ1-1, the full variable domain is ETGVTQSPTHLIKTRGQQVTLRCSSQSGHNTVSWYQQALGQGPQFIFQYYREEENGRGNFPPRFSGLQFPNYSSELNVNALELDDSALYLCASTRGGGLAGTEAFFGQGTRLTVV.

This sequence joins TRBV4-2 and TRBJ1-3, with D uncertain. CDR1 is LGHNA and CDR2 is YNFKEQ in the germline V gene. The CDR3 consists of 16 residues. Trimming left V 0 bases short and J 0 bases short, with 9 bases between. CDR3: CASSQEATRSGNTIYF. The DNA for the CDR3 is TGTGCCAGCAGCCAAGAAGCCACCCGCTCTGGAAACACCATATATTTT.

The chain links TRBV7-9 to TRBJ1-5, with TRBD1 identical over 8 bases. Germline CDR1 reads SEHNR; CDR2 reads FQNEAQ (reference sequence). V lost 1 base to trimming and J lost 3 bases; unmatched junction nucleotides: 2. The CDR3 covers 15 residues. The CDR3 DNA is TGTGCCAGCAGCTTAGGGGGACAGGTCAATCAGCCCCAGCATTTT. Its translation is CASSLGGQVNQPQHF.

J is TRBJ1-3 and V is TRBV10-2; D unresolved. The CDR3 covers 14 residues. The germline V gene has CDR1 WSHSY and CDR2 SAAADI. V was shortened by 4 bases and J by 4 bases, with 11 bases between the two germline ends. The CDR3 region is CASSGGLEGNTIYF. In DNA form, the CDR3 reads TGCGCCAGCAGTGGAGGACTAGAAGGAAACACCATATATTTT.

The V gene is TRBV7-2, the J gene TRBJ2-5; the match to TRBD2 covers 7 bases. CDR1 is SGHTA, CDR2 FQGNSA, per germline. This CDR3 comprises 13 residues. Trimming cost V 1 base and J 5 bases; bases outside gene matches: 1. The CDR3 loop is CASSLVGGETQYF. The CDR3 DNA reads TGTGCCAGCAGCTTAGTGGGGGGGGAGACCCAGTACTTC. Complete variable domain (other parts from reference TRBV7-2 and TRBJ2-5): GAGVSQSPSNKVTEKGKDVELRCDPISGHTALYWYRQSLGQGLEFLIYFQGNSAPDKSGLPSDRFSAERTGGSVSTLTIQRTQQEDSAVYLCASSLVGGETQYFGPGTRLLVL.

The V gene is TRBV14, the J gene TRBJ2-7; 7 bases align to TRBD1. The trim removed 1 base at V and 2 bases at J, leaving 8 bases unmatched. This CDR3 has 16 residues. CDR1 and CDR2 from the germline V gene are SGHDN and FVKESK. Here the CDR3 reads CASSQATGLPPYEQYF. In DNA form, the CDR3 reads TGTGCCAGCAGCCAAGCGACAGGGCTCCCCCCCTACGAGCAGTACTTC.

V is TRBV9 and J is TRBJ2-3; 9 positions agree with TRBD1. CDR3 length: 16 residues. V was pared by 0 bases and J by 4 bases, with 6 bases of the junction left unmatched. Germline values: CDR1 SGDLS, CDR2 YYNGEE. The CDR3 sequence: CASSVGTGDVADTQYF. Written as DNA, the CDR3 is TGTGCCAGCAGCGTAGGGACAGGGGATGTTGCAGATACGCAGTATTTT.

The V call is TRBV4-2, the J call TRBJ1-1, with TRBD1 matching over 8 bases. Trimming cost V 5 bases and J 5 bases; bases outside gene matches: 4. CDR3 length equals 13 residues. Germline loops: CDR1 LGHNA, CDR2 YNFKEQ. This chain's CDR3 is CASSLTGGTEAFF. Here the CDR3 DNA reads TGTGCCAGCAGCTTAACAGGGGGAACTGAAGCTTTCTTT.

Only a few counts were recorded for this clone. The V and J genes are TRBV11-3 and TRBJ2-2, with D unresolved. V was pared by 5 bases and J by 5 bases, with 9 bases between. Germline lookup yields CDR1 SGHNT and CDR2 YENEEA. The CDR3 is 13 amino acids. The CDR3 DNA follows: TGTGCCAGCAGCCTAGTGGAGACCGGGGAGCTGTTTTTT. As protein: CASSLVETGELFF.

V gene TRBV11-2 combines with J gene TRBJ1-4; 8 positions agree with TRBD1. The germline CDR1 and CDR2 sequences are SGHAT and FQNNGV. The CDR3 covers 15 residues. V lost 1 base, J lost 8 bases, and 6 bases stayed unmatched. The CDR3 coding sequence is TGTGCCAGCAGCTTAGGGGGCAGGGGGCGAGAAAAACTGTTTTTT. It is translated as CASSLGGRGREKLFF.

This clone has just a few counts. V is TRBV5-1 and J is TRBJ2-1; the D is unclear. CDR3 length: 11 amino acids. The germline V and J ends were trimmed by 4 bases and 5 bases, with 4 bases remaining between them. CDR1 is SGHRS and CDR2 is YFSETQ in the germline V gene. The DNA for the CDR3 is TGCGCCAGCAGCGTCAACAATGAGCAGTTCTTC. It yields the protein CASSVNNEQFF.

The chain joins TRBV21-1 to TRBJ2-7; the DNA was not compared with TRBD1, the D call given in the table. TRBV21-1 is designated a pseudogene. The CDR3 is 16 amino acids. In DNA, the CDR3 is TGTGCCAGCAGCACACGCTGCCAGGGCGGCTCCTACGAGCAGTACTTC. As protein: CASSTRCQGGSYEQYF.

V gene TRBV19 combines with J gene TRBJ2-1; 7 bases map to TRBD2. With 5 bases clipped from V and 6 bases from J, the junction kept 7 bases outside the gene matches. The germline gives CDR1 LNHDA, CDR2 SQIVND (reference sequence). The CDR3 covers 14 residues. The CDR3 is CASSLGLVGNEQFF. The CDR3 DNA follows: TGTGCCAGTAGTTTAGGACTAGTGGGCAATGAGCAGTTCTTC. Together with reference TRBV19 and TRBJ2-1, the CDR3 gives the full variable domain: DGGITQSPKYLFRKEGQNVTLSCEQNLNHDAMYWYRQDPGQGLRLIYYSQIVNDFQKGDIAEGYSVSREKKESFPLTVTSAQKNPTAFYLCASSLGLVGNEQFFGPGTRLTVL.

The J gene is TRBJ1-3, the V gene TRBV19; no firm D call. Trimming pared 5 bases from V and 4 bases from J, leaving 6 bases between. The length of the CDR3 is 12 residues. CDR1 and CDR2 (germline): LNHDA, SQIVND (reference sequence). The chain's CDR3 is CASSLQGNTIYF. The CDR3 coding sequence is TGTGCCAGTAGTCTACAGGGAAACACCATATATTTT.